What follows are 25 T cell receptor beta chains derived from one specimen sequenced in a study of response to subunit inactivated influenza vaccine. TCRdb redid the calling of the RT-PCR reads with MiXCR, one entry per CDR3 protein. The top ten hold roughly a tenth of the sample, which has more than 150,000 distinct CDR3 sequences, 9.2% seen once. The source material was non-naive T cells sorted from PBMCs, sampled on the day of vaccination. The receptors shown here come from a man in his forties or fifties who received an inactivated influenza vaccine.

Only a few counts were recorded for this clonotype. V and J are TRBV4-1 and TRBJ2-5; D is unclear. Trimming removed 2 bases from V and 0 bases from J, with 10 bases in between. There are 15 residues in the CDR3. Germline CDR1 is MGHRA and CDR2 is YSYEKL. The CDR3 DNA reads TGCGCCAGCAGCCAAAGTTACACGTACCAAGAGACCCAGTACTTC. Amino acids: CASSQSYTYQETQYF.

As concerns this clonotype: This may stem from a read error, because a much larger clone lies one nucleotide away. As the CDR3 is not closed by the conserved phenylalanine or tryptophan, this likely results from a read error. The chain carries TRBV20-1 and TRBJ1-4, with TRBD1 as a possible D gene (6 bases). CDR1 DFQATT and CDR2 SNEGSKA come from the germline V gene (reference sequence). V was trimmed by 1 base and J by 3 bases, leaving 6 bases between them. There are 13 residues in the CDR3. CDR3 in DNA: TGCAGTGCTAGAGGGACAGCTAATGAAAAACTGTTTTAT. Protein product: CSARGTANEKLFY.

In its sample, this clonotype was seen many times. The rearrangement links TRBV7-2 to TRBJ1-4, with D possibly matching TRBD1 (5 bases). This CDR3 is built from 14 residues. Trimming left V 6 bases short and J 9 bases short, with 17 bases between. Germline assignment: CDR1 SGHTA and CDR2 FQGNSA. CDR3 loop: CASSLGAPQKKLFF. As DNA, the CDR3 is TGTGCCAGCAGTCTAGGGGCCCCACAAAAAAAACTGTTTTTT. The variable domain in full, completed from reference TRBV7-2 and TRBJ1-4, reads GAGVSQSPSNKVTEKGKDVELRCDPISGHTALYWYRQSLGQGLEFLIYFQGNSAPDKSGLPSDRFSAERTGGSVSTLTIQRTQQEDSAVYLCASSLGAPQKKLFFGSGTQLSVL.

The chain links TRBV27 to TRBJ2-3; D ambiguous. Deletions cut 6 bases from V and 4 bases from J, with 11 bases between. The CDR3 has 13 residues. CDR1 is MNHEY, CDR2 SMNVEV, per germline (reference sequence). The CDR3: CASSREVADTQYF. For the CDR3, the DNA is TGTGCCAGCAGCCGAGAGGTTGCAGATACGCAGTATTTT.

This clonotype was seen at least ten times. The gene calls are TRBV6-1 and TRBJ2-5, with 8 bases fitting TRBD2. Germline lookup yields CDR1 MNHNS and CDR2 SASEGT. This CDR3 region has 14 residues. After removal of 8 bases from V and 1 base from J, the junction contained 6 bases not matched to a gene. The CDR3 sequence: CASYSGAPQETQYF. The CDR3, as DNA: TGTGCCAGCTATAGCGGGGCCCCCCAAGAGACCCAGTACTTC.

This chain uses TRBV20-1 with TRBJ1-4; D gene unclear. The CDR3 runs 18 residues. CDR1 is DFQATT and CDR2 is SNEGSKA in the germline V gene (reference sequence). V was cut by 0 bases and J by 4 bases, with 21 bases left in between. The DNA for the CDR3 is TGCAGTGCTAGAGATCTACGGCAGCGTAGAGATCTTAATGAAAAACTGTTTTTT. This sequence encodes CSARDLRQRRDLNEKLFF.

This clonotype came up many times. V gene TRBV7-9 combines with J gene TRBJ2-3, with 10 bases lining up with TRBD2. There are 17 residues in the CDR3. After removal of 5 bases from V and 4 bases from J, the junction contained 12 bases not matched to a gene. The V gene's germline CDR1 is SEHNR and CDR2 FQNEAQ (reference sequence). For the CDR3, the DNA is TGTGCCAGCAGCCCCAGAGGGAAGCGGGGGGGACCAGATACGCAGTATTTT. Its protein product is CASSPRGKRGGPDTQYF.

CDR3 DNA: TGTGCCAGCAGCCAAGACAGGGTTGGGCAGTTCTTC. Translated: CASSQDRVGQFF. The chain couples TRBV7-6 to TRBJ2-1; TRBD1 agrees at 7 bases. This CDR3 contains 12 residues. Germline CDR1 SGHVS, CDR2 FNYEAQ. The V gene end was trimmed by 5 bases and the J gene end by 12 bases; junction bases not matched to a gene: 7.

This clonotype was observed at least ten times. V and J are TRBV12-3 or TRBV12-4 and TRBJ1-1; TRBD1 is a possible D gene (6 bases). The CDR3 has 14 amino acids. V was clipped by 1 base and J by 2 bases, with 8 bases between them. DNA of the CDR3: TGTGCCAGCAGTTTAGTTGGGGGCAACACTGAAGCTTTCTTT. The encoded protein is CASSLVGGNTEAFF.

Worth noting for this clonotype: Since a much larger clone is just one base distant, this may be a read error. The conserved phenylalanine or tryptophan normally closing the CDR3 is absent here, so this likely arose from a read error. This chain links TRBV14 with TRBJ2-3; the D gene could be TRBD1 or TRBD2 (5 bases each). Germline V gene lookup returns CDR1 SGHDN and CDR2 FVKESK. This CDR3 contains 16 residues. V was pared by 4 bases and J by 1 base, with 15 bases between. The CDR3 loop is CASSPYAGTGTDTQYL. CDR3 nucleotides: TGTGCCAGCAGCCCCTACGCCGGGACCGGCACAGATACGCAGTATCTT.

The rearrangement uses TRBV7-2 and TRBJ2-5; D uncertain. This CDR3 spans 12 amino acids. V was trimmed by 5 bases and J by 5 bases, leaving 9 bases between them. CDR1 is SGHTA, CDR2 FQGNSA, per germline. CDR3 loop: CASSTPGETQYF. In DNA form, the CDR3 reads TGTGCCAGCAGCACCCCCGGGGAGACCCAGTACTTC.

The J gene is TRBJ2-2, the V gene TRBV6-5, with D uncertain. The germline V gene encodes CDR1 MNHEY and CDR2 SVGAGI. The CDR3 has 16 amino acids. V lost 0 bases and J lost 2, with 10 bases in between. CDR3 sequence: CASSYSTALNTGELFF. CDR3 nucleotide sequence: TGTGCCAGCAGTTACTCTACGGCCTTAAACACCGGGGAGCTGTTTTTT.

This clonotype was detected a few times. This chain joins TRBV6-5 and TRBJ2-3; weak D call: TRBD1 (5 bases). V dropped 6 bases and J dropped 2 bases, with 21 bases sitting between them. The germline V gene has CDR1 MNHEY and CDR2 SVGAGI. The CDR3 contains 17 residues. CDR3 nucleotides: TGTGCCAGCAGAAGCCTCCGGACAATGCGACTCACAGATACGCAGTATTTT. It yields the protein CASRSLRTMRLTDTQYF.

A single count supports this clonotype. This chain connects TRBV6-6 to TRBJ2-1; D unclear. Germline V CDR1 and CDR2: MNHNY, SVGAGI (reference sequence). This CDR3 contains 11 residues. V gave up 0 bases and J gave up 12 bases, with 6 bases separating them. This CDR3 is CASSYSGRQFF. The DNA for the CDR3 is TGTGCCAGCAGTTACTCAGGACGGCAGTTCTTC.

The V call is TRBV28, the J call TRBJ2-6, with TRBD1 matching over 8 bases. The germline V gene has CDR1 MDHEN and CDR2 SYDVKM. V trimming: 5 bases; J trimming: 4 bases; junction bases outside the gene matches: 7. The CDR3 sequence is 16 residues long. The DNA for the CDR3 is TGTGCCAGCAGTAGCCAGGGGGCGGGCGGGGCCAACGTCCTGACTTTC. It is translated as CASSSQGAGGANVLTF.

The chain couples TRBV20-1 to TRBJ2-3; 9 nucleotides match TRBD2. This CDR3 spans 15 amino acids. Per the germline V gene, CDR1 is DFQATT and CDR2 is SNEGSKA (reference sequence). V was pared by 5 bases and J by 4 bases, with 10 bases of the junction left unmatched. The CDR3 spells CSALAGSIRADTQYF. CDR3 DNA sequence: TGCAGTGCTCTAGCGGGATCCATCAGAGCAGATACGCAGTATTTT.

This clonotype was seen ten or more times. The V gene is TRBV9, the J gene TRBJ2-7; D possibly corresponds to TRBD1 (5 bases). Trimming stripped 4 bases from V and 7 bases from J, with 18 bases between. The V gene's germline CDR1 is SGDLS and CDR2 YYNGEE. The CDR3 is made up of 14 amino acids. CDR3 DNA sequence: TGTGCCAGCAGCTACGACAGCCTGGGGCAGGAGCAGTACTTC. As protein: CASSYDSLGQEQYF.

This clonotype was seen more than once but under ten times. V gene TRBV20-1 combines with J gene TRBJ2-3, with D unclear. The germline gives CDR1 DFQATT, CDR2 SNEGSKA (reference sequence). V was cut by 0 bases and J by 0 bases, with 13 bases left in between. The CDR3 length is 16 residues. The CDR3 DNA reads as TGCAGTGCTAGAGAGGTAACCGCAAAAAGCACAGATACGCAGTATTTT. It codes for CSAREVTAKSTDTQYF.

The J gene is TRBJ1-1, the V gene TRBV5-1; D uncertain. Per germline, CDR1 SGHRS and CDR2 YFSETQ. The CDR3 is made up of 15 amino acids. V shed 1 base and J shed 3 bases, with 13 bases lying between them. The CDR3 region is CASSLLGDGYTEAFF. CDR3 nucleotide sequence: TGCGCCAGCAGCTTGCTAGGTGATGGGTACACTGAAGCTTTCTTT. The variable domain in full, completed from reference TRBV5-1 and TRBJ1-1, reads KAGVTQTPRYLIKTRGQQVTLSCSPISGHRSVSWYQQTPGQGLQFLFEYFSETQRNKGNFPGRFSGRQFSNSRSEMNVSTLELGDSALYLCASSLLGDGYTEAFFGQGTRLTVV.

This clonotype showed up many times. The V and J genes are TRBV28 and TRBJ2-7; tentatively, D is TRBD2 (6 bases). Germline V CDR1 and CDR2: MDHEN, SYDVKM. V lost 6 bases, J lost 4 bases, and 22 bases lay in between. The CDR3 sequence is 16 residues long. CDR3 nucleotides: TGTGCCAGCAGCCACTCGAGCGGGCAGTCCCTTTACGAGCAGTACTTC. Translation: CASSHSSGQSLYEQYF.

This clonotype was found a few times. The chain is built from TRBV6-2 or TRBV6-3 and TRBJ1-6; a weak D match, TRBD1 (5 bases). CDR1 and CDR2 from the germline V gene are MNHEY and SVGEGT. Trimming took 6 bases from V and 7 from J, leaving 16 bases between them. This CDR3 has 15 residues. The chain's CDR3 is CASRTGTLLNSPLHF. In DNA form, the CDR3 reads TGTGCCAGCAGAACCGGGACTCTCCTGAATTCACCCCTCCACTTT.

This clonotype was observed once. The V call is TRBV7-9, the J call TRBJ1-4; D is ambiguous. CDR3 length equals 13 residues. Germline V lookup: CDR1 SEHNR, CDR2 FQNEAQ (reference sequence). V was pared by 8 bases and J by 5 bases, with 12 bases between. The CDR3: CASRVSWNEKLFF. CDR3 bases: TGTGCCAGCCGAGTCAGTTGGAATGAAAAACTGTTTTTT. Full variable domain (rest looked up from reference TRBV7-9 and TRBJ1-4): DTGVSQNPRHKITKRGQNVTFRCDPISEHNRLYWYRQTLGQGPEFLTYFQNEAQLEKSRLLSDRFSAERPKGSFSTLEIQRTEQGDSAMYLCASRVSWNEKLFFGSGTQLSVL.

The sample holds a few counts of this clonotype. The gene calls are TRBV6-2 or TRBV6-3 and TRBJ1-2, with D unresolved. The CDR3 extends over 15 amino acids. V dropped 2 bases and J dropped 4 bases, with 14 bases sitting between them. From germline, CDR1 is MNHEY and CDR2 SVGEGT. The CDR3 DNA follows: TGTGCCAGCAGTTACGGACGGCTTTTCTTCTATGGCTACACCTTC. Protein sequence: CASSYGRLFFYGYTF.

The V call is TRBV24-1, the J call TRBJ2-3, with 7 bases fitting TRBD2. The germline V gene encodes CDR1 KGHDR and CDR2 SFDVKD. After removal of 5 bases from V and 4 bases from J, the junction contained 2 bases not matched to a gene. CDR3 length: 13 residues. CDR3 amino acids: CATSGLAADTQYF. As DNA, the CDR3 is TGTGCCACCAGTGGACTAGCAGCAGATACGCAGTATTTT.

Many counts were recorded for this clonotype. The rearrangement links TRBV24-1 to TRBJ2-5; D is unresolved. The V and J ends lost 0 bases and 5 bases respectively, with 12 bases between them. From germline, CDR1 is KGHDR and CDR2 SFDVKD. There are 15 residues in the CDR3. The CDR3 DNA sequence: TGTGCCACCAGTGATTTGCGTAAGGGTCGGGAGACCCAGTACTTC. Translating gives CATSDLRKGRETQYF.